The 27 T cell receptor beta chains reported below all come from one sample, sequenced in a study of Graves' ophthalmopathy and Graves' hyperthyroidism. Amplifying from RNA transcripts, the study obtained TCR beta CDR3 regions. Investigators did first-round RT-PCR with HTBI primers, then second-round multiplex PCR. Each CDR3 protein gets one entry after TCRdb re-called the multiplex PCR reads with MiXCR. The repertoire includes about 150,000 distinct CDR3 sequences, roughly two fifths of them detected once, and 5.8% sits in the top ten. Sequencing used peripheral blood. These receptors all stem from a woman between 35 and 50 years old with Graves' ophthalmopathy.

In its sample, this clonotype was seen a few times. V and J are TRBV6-1 and TRBJ2-6; no clear D gene. The V and J ends lost 7 bases and 0 bases respectively, with 10 bases between them. There are 15 residues in the CDR3. Per the germline V gene, CDR1 is MNHNS and CDR2 is SASEGT. CDR3 nucleotide sequence: TGTGCCAGCAAGCTTGGGCCCTCTGGGGCCAACGTCCTGACTTTC. Translation gives CASKLGPSGANVLTF.

The chain combines TRBV6-2 or TRBV6-3 with TRBJ2-7; 9 nucleotides agree with TRBD2. V gave up 2 bases and J gave up 3 bases; unmatched junction bases: 2. Germline CDR1 MNHEY, CDR2 SVGEGT. CDR3 length equals 14 residues. The CDR3 reads CASSYETSGYEQYF. CDR3 nucleotides: TGTGCCAGCAGTTACGAGACTAGCGGCTACGAGCAGTACTTC.

This clonotype was seen at least ten times. The CDR3 sequence: CASRRVGLAGKETQYF. Written as DNA, the CDR3 is TGTGCCAGCAGACGCGTCGGGCTAGCGGGAAAAGAGACCCAGTACTTC. J is TRBJ2-5 and V is TRBV7-2; 9 positions match TRBD2. The germline CDR1 and CDR2 sequences are SGHTA and FQGNSA. The V gene end was trimmed by 6 bases and the J gene end by 3 bases; junction bases not matched to a gene: 11. There are 16 residues in the CDR3.

This clonotype appeared many times. The chain employs TRBV5-5 and TRBJ1-1; D is ambiguous. CDR1 SGHKS and CDR2 YYEKEE come from the germline V gene (reference sequence). The CDR3 is 15 residues long. V was clipped by 0 bases and J by 0 bases, with 9 bases between them. The CDR3 nucleotides are TGTGCCAGCAGCTTGGGTTGGGCGATGAACACTGAAGCTTTCTTT. This gives the protein CASSLGWAMNTEAFF.

The V call is TRBV28, the J call TRBJ2-5; 11 nucleotides line up with TRBD1. The CDR3 extends over 16 amino acids. V was clipped by 4 bases and J by 3 bases; unmatched bases: 7. CDR1 and CDR2 from the germline V gene are MDHEN and SYDVKM. This CDR3 reads CASSYPGQGGKETQYF. CDR3 coding DNA: TGTGCCAGCAGTTACCCGGGACAGGGGGGAAAAGAGACCCAGTACTTC.

This clonotype was observed many times. This rearrangement joins TRBV12-3 or TRBV12-4 to TRBJ2-2; 10 bases map to TRBD1. J was trimmed by 2 bases and V by 5 bases; bases with no gene match: 2. This CDR3 contains 15 residues. The CDR3 DNA reads as TGTGCCAGCAGTGACAGGGGGCGTAACACCGGGGAGCTGTTTTTT. Amino acid sequence: CASSDRGRNTGELFF.

This clonotype was observed many times. V is TRBV5-1 and J is TRBJ1-1, with D possibly being TRBD1 (5 bases). Germline V gene lookup returns CDR1 SGHRS and CDR2 YFSETQ. V shed 3 bases and J shed 4 bases, with 13 bases lying between them. This CDR3 spans 14 amino acids. The CDR3 reads CASSSTVGGTEAFF. In DNA, the CDR3 is TGCGCCAGCAGCTCGACGGTGGGGGGCACTGAAGCTTTCTTT.

This clonotype was found once. The rearrangement uses TRBV25-1 and TRBJ1-1; D uncertain. CDR3 length equals 13 residues. Germline V CDR1 and CDR2: MGHDK, SYGVNS. The germline V and J ends were trimmed by 4 bases and 6 bases, with 12 bases remaining between them. CDR3 sequence reads: CASSAVRGSEAFF. CDR3 nucleotide sequence: TGTGCCAGCAGTGCCGTGCGGGGATCTGAAGCTTTCTTT.

This clonotype has ten or more counts. The V call is TRBV5-1, the J call TRBJ2-7; 7 positions match TRBD1. Losses at the gene ends were 3 bases for V and 2 bases for J; bases not matched to a gene: 2. CDR1 and CDR2 from the germline V gene are SGHRS and YFSETQ. CDR3 length: 13 residues. This CDR3 reads CASSWGTAYEQYF. CDR3 nucleotide sequence: TGCGCCAGCAGCTGGGGGACAGCCTACGAGCAGTACTTC.

The chain combines TRBV11-2 with TRBJ2-2; D is unresolved. From germline, CDR1 is SGHAT and CDR2 FQNNGV. This CDR3 contains 15 residues. The ends were cut back, 5 bases at V and 2 bases at J, with 12 bases in the middle. The CDR3 loop reads CASSPPLLNTGELFF. The CDR3 bases are TGTGCCAGCAGCCCACCACTCCTTAACACCGGGGAGCTGTTTTTT.

Ten or more counts support this clonotype. The V and J genes are TRBV28 and TRBJ2-7; a possible D gene is TRBD2 (5 bases). The germline V gene has CDR1 MDHEN and CDR2 SYDVKM. This CDR3 has 15 amino acids. V lost 1 base to trimming and J lost 0 bases, with 10 bases between them. The DNA of the CDR3 is TGTGCCAGCAGTTTATATGCGGGCAGCTCCTACGAGCAGTACTTC. Translated, it gives CASSLYAGSSYEQYF.

The table lists this clonotype with many counts. The V gene is TRBV6-1, the J gene TRBJ1-2; D is unresolved. The germline V gene encodes CDR1 MNHNS and CDR2 SASEGT. Trimming shortened V by 3 bases and J by 3 bases, and 11 bases separated the two germline ends. CDR3 length: 14 residues. For the CDR3, the DNA is TGTGCCAGCAGTGACGGACTAGTCCACTATGGCTACACCTTC. Translation: CASSDGLVHYGYTF.

In this sample, this clonotype turned up many times. The CDR3 sequence: CASSQEGEEAGSWGYTF. CDR3 DNA sequence: TGTGCCAGCAGCCAAGAAGGAGAGGAGGCAGGATCGTGGGGCTACACCTTC. The chain joins TRBV3-1 to TRBJ1-2; D unclear. This CDR3 has 17 amino acids. The V end lost 0 bases, the J end lost 8 bases, and 22 bases lay between the germline ends. Germline CDR1 reads LGHDT; CDR2 reads YNNKEL (reference sequence).

This clonotype occurred many times. The chain joins TRBV14 to TRBJ2-7; TRBD1 aligns across 7 bases. CDR3 length: 14 amino acids. Trimming removed 2 bases from V and 3 bases from J; junction bases left unmatched: 4. Germline V lookup: CDR1 SGHDN, CDR2 FVKESK. The DNA for the CDR3 is TGTGCCAGCAGCCAACGGGACAGCGACTACGAGCAGTACTTC. It translates to CASSQRDSDYEQYF.

This clonotype has at least ten counts. The CDR3 nucleotides read TGCAGTGCTAGGGACAGGGCTAACTCACCCCTCCACTTT. Translation gives CSARDRANSPLHF. This sequence joins TRBV20-1 and TRBJ1-6; 8 bases fit TRBD1. Unmatched junction bases numbered 5, after V lost 3 bases and J lost 10 bases. Germline values: CDR1 DFQATT, CDR2 SNEGSKA (reference sequence). This CDR3 is 13 amino acids long.

This clonotype was counted at least ten times. This rearrangement joins TRBV9 to TRBJ2-7; D is perhaps TRBD1 (7 bases). Germline V gene sequence: CDR1 SGDLS, CDR2 YYNGEE. Trimming left V 3 bases short and J 1 base short, with 14 bases between. CDR3 length: 15 amino acids. The CDR3 loop is CASSAGQGGSYEQYF. The CDR3 DNA is TGTGCCAGCAGCGCCGGGCAGGGGGGATCCTACGAGCAGTACTTC.

A remark on this clonotype: At one end the junction does not follow the germline gene, possibly because of a read error. The V call is TRBV7-7, the J call TRBJ2-5; D unclear. The CDR3 runs to 13 residues. Germline-derived CDR1 and CDR2 are SSHAT and FNYEAQ (reference sequence). The CDR3 coding sequence is TGTGCTAGCAGCTCCGATCCTCGAGAGACCCAGTACTTC. Translated, it gives CASSSDPRETQYF.

This clonotype showed up many times. This rearrangement joins TRBV20-1 to TRBJ1-2; TRBD1 might be the D (5 bases). The V end was cut by 0 bases, the J end by 3 bases, with 11 bases between. The CDR3 is 14 residues long. Germline CDR1 DFQATT, CDR2 SNEGSKA (reference sequence). The CDR3 loop is CSARDFMGDYGYTF. The CDR3 nucleotides read TGCAGTGCTAGAGATTTTATGGGGGACTATGGCTACACCTTC.

The chain recombines TRBV12-3 or TRBV12-4 with TRBJ2-5; 7 bases match TRBD1. After removal of 5 bases from V and 1 base from J, the junction contained 4 bases not matched to a gene. The CDR3 runs 14 residues. The CDR3 bases are TGTGCCAGCAGTCGGGGACAGAGCCAAGAGACCCAGTACTTC. Translating gives CASSRGQSQETQYF.

The genes are TRBV6-5 and TRBJ1-6; 8 bases fit TRBD1. Germline assignment: CDR1 MNHEY and CDR2 SVGAGI. The J segment lost 4 bases and the V segment lost 5 bases, leaving 10 bases of the junction unmatched. The CDR3 spans 17 residues. The CDR3 DNA reads TGTGCCAGCAGTCACCCCGGGACAGGCTCGTATAATTCACCCCTCCACTTT. Translating it yields CASSHPGTGSYNSPLHF.

V usage is TRBV6-2 or TRBV6-3 and J usage is TRBJ1-2; possibly TRBD1 for D (6 bases). In germline, CDR1 is MNHEY, CDR2 SVGEGT. The V end lost 1 base, the J end lost 7 bases, and 16 bases lay between the germline ends. The CDR3 runs 15 residues. CDR3 sequence (DNA): TGTGCCAGCAGTTACTACCAGACAGGTTCTTCTGGCTACACCTTC. Translated, it gives CASSYYQTGSSGYTF.

This clonotype was seen at least ten times. This chain links TRBV28 with TRBJ2-2, with D possibly matching TRBD2 (6 bases). V gave up 8 bases and J gave up 7 bases, with 14 bases separating them. Per germline, CDR1 MDHEN and CDR2 SYDVKM. This CDR3 has 13 residues. The DNA of the CDR3 is TGTGCCAGCTCTCCATCGGGGGACGGGGAGCTGTTTTTT. Translated: CASSPSGDGELFF.

V is TRBV11-2 and J is TRBJ2-7, with D maybe TRBD2 (6 bases). V was shortened by 3 bases and J by 5 bases, with 8 bases between the two germline ends. This CDR3 spans 12 amino acids. The germline gives CDR1 SGHAT, CDR2 FQNNGV. The CDR3, as DNA: TGTGCCAGCAGCTTTGCGGGACACGAGCAGTACTTC. Its translation is CASSFAGHEQYF.

This clonotype was seen repeatedly, ten times or more. The rearrangement joins TRBV2 to TRBJ2-7; D unresolved. The germline V and J ends were trimmed by 3 bases and 6 bases, with 15 bases remaining between them. CDR1 is SNHLY, CDR2 FYNNEI, per germline. This CDR3 has 14 amino acids. Here the CDR3 DNA reads TGTGCCAGCAGTGATCAAGGGTGGAGTGGCGAGCAGTACTTC. Its translation: CASSDQGWSGEQYF.

The table lists this clonotype with many counts. CDR3 nucleotide sequence: TGCGCCAGCAGCTTGGAAGAGGGGTTCGAGCAGTACTTC. Protein product: CASSLEEGFEQYF. The chain carries TRBV5-1 and TRBJ2-7; D is possibly TRBD1 or TRBD2 (5 bases each). Germline CDR1 reads SGHRS; CDR2 reads YFSETQ. V was shortened by 0 bases and J by 6 bases, with 10 bases between the two germline ends. There are 13 residues in the CDR3.

This clonotype has at least ten counts. The chain recombines TRBV20-1 with TRBJ2-2; D is possibly TRBD2 (5 bases). V gave up 4 bases and J gave up 7 bases, with 16 bases separating them. The CDR3 sequence is 14 residues long. Germline assignment: CDR1 DFQATT and CDR2 SNEGSKA (reference sequence). The CDR3 DNA sequence: TGCAGTGCTACCCCCATTGGACTGAGCGGGGAGCTGTTTTTT. Its protein product is CSATPIGLSGELFF.

This clonotype was observed many times. V is TRBV7-2 and J is TRBJ1-5; TRBD1 matches at 11 bases. The V segment lost 4 bases and the J segment 6 bases; nucleotides outside the gene matches: 5. Per germline, CDR1 SGHTA and CDR2 FQGNSA. The CDR3 has 15 residues. The CDR3 spells CASSSGTGGGQPQHF. For the CDR3, the DNA is TGTGCCAGCAGCTCCGGGACAGGGGGTGGTCAGCCCCAGCATTTT.